This T cell receptor beta chain was documented in a study of shared clonotypes between healthy human individuals. This table comes from immunoSEQ multiplex PCR, and its TCRdb copy is limited to in-frame clones, with some not included. Of roughly 850,000 clones listed, approximately 97% are singletons. Naive CD8 cells were CD45RO-negative, positively selected for CCR7, excluding terminally differentiated effector memory CD45RA+ cells. This CDR3 region has 15 residues. CDR1 and CDR2 from the germline V gene are SGHDT and YYEEEE. Trimming took off 1 base at V and 5 bases at J, with 16 bases between the two ends. Notes on this clone: Its antigen is not identified.

Study outcomes and limitations: Among donors, sharing of clonotypes was expected to be affected by sequencing depth. The four-donor shared clonotypes exceeded non-shared clonotypes in generation probability, with non-shared ones scoring lower.

The V call is TRBV5-6, the J call TRBJ2-7; D gene unclear. This clonotype was sampled from a man between 25 and 39 years old in good health. The sample taken for sequencing was naive CD8+ T cells sorted from blood. The CDR3 spells CASSLFGPSLNEQYF. CDR3 sequence (DNA): TGTGCCAGCAGCTTGTTCGGGCCGTCGTTAAACGAGCAGTACTTC.